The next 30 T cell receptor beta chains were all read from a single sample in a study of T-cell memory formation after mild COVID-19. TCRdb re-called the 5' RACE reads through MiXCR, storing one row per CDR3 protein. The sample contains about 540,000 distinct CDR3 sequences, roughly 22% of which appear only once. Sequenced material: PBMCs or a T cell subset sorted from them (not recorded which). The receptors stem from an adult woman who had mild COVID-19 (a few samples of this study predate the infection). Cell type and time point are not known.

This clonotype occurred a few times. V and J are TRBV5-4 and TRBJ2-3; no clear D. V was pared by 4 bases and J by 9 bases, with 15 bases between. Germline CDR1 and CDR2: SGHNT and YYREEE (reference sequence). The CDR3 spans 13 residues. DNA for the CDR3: TGTGCCAGCAGCCGGGCCGGGTCTGGAACGCAGTATTTT. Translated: CASSRAGSGTQYF.

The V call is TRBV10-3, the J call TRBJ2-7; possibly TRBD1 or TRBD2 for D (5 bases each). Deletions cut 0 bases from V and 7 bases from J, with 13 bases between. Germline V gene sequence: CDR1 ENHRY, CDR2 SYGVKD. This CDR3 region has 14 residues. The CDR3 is CAISESGTPQEQYF. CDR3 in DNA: TGTGCCATCAGTGAGTCCGGGACCCCGCAAGAGCAGTACTTC.

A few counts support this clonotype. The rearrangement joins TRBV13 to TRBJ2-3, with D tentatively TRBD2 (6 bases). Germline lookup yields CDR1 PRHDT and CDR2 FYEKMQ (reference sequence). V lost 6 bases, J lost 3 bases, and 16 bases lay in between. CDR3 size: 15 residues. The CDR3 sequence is CASSTAGPKTDTQYF. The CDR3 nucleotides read TGTGCCAGCAGTACGGCGGGACCAAAGACAGATACGCAGTATTTT.

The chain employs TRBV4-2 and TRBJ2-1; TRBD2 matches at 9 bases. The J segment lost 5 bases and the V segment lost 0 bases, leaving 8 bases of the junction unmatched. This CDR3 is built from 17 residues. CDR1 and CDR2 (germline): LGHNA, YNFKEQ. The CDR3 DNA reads TGTGCCAGCAGCCAAGAGGGCGGGGGGGCCCGTAACAATGAGCAGTTCTTC. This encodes CASSQEGGGARNNEQFF.

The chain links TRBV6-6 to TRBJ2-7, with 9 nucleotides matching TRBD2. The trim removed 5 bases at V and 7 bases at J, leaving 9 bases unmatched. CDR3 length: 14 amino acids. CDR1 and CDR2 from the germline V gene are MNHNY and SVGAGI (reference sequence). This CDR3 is CASSAGGGAREQYF. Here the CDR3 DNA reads TGTGCCAGCAGTGCTGGCGGGGGGGCGAGGGAGCAGTACTTC.

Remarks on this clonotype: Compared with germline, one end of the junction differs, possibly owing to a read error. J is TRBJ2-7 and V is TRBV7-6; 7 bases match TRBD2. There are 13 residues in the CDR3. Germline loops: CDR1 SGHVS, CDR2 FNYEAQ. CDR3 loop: CASSADPGTNPMF. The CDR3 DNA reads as TGTGCCAGCAGCGCTGATCCCGGGACTAACCCTATGTTC.

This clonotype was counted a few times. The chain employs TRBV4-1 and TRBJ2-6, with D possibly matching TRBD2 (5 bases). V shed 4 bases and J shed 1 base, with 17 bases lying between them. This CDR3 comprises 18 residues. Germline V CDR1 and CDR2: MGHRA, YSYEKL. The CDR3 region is CASSPEGSSWSGANVLTF. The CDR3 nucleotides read TGCGCCAGCAGCCCCGAGGGTAGTTCATGGTCTGGGGCCAACGTCCTGACTTTC.

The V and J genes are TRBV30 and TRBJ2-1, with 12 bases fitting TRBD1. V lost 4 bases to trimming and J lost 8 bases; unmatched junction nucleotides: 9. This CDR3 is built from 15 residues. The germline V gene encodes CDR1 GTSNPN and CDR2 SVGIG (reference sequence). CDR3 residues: CAWNSDGTGGHEQFF. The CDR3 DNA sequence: TGTGCCTGGAATTCGGACGGGACAGGGGGCCATGAGCAGTTCTTC.

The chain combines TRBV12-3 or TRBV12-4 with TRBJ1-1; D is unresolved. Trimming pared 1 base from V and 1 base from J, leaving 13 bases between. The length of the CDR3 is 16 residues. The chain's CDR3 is CASSLGVITANTEAFF. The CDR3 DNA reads TGTGCCAGCAGTTTAGGAGTGATAACAGCGAACACTGAAGCTTTCTTT.

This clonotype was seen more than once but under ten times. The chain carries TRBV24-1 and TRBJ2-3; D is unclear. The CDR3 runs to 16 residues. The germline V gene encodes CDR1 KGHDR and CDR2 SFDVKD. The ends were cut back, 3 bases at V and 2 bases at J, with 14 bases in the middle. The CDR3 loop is CATSDPTEFDTDTQYF. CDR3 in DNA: TGTGCCACCAGTGATCCAACAGAATTTGACACAGATACGCAGTATTTT.

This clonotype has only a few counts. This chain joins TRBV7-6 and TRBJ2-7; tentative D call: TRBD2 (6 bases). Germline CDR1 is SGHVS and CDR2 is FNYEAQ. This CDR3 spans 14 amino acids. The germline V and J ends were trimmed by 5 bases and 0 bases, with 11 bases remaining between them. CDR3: CASSGGTASYEQYF. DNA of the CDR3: TGTGCCAGCAGCGGAGGGACCGCCTCCTACGAGCAGTACTTC.

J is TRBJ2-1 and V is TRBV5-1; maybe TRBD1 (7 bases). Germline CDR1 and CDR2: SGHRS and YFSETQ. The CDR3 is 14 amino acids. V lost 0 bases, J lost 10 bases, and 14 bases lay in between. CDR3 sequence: CASSLDAGGGEQFF. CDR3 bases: TGCGCCAGCAGCTTGGATGCAGGGGGAGGCGAGCAGTTCTTC.

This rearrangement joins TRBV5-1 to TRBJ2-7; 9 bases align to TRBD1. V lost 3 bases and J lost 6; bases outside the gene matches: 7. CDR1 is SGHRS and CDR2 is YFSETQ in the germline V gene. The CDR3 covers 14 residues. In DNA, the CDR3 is TGCGCCAGCAGCTGGGGACAGGGAGTCTCCGAGCAGTACTTC. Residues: CASSWGQGVSEQYF. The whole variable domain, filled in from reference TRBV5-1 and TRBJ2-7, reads KAGVTQTPRYLIKTRGQQVTLSCSPISGHRSVSWYQQTPGQGLQFLFEYFSETQRNKGNFPGRFSGRQFSNSRSEMNVSTLELGDSALYLCASSWGQGVSEQYFGPGTRLTVT.

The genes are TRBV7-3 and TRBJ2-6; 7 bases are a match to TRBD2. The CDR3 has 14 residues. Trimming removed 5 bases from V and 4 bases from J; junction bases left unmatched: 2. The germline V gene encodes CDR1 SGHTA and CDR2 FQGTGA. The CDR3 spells CASSLGLGANVLTF. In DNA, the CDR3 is TGTGCCAGCAGCCTGGGACTAGGGGCCAACGTCCTGACTTTC.

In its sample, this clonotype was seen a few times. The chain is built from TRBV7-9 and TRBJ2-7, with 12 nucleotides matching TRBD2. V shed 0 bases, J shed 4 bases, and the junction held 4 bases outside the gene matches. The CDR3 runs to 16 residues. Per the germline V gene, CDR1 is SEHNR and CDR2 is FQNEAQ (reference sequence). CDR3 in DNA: TGTGCCAGCAGCTTAGCGACTAGCGGGAGTGTTTACGAGCAGTACTTC. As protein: CASSLATSGSVYEQYF.

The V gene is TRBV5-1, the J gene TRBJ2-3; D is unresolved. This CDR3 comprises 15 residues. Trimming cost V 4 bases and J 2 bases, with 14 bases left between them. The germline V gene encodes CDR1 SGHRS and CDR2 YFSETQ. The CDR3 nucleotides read TGCGCCAGCAGCCCCATCGGAGCTGCCACAGATACGCAGTATTTT. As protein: CASSPIGAATDTQYF. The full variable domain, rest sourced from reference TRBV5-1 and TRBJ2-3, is KAGVTQTPRYLIKTRGQQVTLSCSPISGHRSVSWYQQTPGQGLQFLFEYFSETQRNKGNFPGRFSGRQFSNSRSEMNVSTLELGDSALYLCASSPIGAATDTQYFGPGTRLTVL.

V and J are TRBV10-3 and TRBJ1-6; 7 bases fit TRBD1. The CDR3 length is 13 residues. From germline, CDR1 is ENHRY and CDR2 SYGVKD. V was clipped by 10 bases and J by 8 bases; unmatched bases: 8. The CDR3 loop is CATRGTADSPLHF. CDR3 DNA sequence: TGTGCCACGCGAGGGACAGCGGATTCACCCCTCCACTTT.

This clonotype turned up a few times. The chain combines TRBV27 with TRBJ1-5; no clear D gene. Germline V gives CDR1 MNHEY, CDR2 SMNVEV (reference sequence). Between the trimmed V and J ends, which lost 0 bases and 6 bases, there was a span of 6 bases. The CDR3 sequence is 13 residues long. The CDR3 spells CASSLSLAQPQHF. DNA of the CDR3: TGTGCCAGCAGTTTATCGCTGGCTCAGCCCCAGCATTTT.

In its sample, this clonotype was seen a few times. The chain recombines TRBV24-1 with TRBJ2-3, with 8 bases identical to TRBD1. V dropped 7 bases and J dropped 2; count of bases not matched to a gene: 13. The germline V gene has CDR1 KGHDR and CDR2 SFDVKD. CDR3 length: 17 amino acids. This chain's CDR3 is CATSGGQGQAVTDTQYF. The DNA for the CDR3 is TGTGCCACCAGCGGTGGGCAGGGACAGGCCGTCACAGATACGCAGTATTTT.

The CDR3 DNA follows: TGTGCCAGCTCACCGGGGGTAGATAACATTCAGTACTTC. Protein product: CASSPGVDNIQYF. J is TRBJ2-4 and V is TRBV18; tentatively, D is TRBD1 or TRBD2 (5 bases each). This CDR3 spans 13 amino acids. Germline V gene sequence: CDR1 KGHSH, CDR2 LQKENI. V was cut by 3 bases and J by 7 bases, with 10 bases left in between.

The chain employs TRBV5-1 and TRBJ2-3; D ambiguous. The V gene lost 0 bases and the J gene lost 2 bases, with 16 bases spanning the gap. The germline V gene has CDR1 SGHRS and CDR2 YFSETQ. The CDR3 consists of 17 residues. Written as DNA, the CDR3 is TGCGCCAGCAGCTTGGTGGCTAATATAGCCAACACAGATACGCAGTATTTT. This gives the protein CASSLVANIANTDTQYF. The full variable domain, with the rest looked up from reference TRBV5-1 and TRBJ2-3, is KAGVTQTPRYLIKTRGQQVTLSCSPISGHRSVSWYQQTPGQGLQFLFEYFSETQRNKGNFPGRFSGRQFSNSRSEMNVSTLELGDSALYLCASSLVANIANTDTQYFGPGTRLTVL.

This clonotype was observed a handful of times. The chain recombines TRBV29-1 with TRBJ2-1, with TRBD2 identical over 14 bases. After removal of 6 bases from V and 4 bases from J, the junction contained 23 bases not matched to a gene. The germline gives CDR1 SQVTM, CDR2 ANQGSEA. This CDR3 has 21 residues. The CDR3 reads CSVLGTSGSPGGSGVYNEQFF. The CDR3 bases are TGCAGCGTCCTTGGGACTAGCGGGAGCCCCGGTGGATCTGGGGTTTACAATGAGCAGTTCTTC.

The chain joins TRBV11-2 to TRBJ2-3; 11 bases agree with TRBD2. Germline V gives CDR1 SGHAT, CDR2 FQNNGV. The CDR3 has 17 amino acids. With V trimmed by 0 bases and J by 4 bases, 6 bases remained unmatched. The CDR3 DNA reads TGTGCCAGCAGCTTAGAACTAGCGGGAGTTGGGGCAGATACGCAGTATTTT. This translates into CASSLELAGVGADTQYF.

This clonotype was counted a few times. The CDR3 region is CATSRVSGALRAFF. The CDR3, as DNA: TGTGCCACCAGCAGAGTATCGGGGGCGCTCCGGGCTTTCTTT. The chain uses TRBV15 and TRBJ1-1; tentative D call: TRBD1 (6 bases). Germline-derived CDR1 and CDR2 are LNHNV and YYDKDF (reference sequence). The CDR3 consists of 14 residues. Trimming took 1 base from V and 11 from J, leaving 17 bases between them.

This CDR3 is CSVVPDRGLAGGPQETQYF. As DNA, the CDR3 is TGCAGCGTTGTCCCGGACAGGGGGCTAGCGGGAGGGCCTCAAGAGACCCAGTACTTC. The chain is built from TRBV29-1 and TRBJ2-5, with D maybe TRBD2 (12 bases). CDR3 length: 19 amino acids. The V gene lost 4 bases and the J gene lost 2 bases, with 29 bases spanning the gap. Looked up from germline, CDR1 is SQVTM and CDR2 is ANQGSEA.

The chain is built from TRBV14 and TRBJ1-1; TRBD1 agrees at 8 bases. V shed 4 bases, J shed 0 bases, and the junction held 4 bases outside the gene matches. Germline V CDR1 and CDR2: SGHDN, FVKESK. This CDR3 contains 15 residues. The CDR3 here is CASSLRQGMNTEAFF. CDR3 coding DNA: TGTGCCAGCAGCCTAAGACAGGGGATGAACACTGAAGCTTTCTTT. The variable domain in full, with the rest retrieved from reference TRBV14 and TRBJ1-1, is EAGVTQFPSHSVIEKGQTVTLRCDPISGHDNLYWYRRVMGKEIKFLLHFVKESKQDESGMPNNRFLAERTGGTYSTLKVQPAELEDSGVYFCASSLRQGMNTEAFFGQGTRLTVV.

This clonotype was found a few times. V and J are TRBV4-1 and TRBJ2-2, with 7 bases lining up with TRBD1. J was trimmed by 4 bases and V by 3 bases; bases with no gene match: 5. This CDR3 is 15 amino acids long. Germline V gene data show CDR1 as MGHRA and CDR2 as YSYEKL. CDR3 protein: CASSHSTGSTGELFF. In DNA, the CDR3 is TGCGCCAGCAGCCACTCGACAGGGTCCACCGGGGAGCTGTTTTTT.

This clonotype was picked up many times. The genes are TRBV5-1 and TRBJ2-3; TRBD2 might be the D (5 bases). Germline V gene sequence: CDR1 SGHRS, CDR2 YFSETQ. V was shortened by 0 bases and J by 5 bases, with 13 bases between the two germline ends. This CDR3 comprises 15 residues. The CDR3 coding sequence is TGCGCCAGCAGCTTGGCGGGGAACTCGGGAGATACGCAGTATTTT. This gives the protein CASSLAGNSGDTQYF.

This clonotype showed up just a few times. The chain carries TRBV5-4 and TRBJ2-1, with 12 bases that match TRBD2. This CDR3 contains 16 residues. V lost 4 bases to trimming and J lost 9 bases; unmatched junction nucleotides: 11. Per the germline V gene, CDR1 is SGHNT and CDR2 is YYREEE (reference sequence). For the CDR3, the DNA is TGTGCCAGCAGCGCGAGCCCAACTAGCGGGAGGTCTGAGCAGTTCTTC. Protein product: CASSASPTSGRSEQFF.

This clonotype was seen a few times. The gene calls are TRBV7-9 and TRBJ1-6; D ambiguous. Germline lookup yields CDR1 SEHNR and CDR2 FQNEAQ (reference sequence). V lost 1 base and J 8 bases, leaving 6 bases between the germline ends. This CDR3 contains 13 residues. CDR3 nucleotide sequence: TGTGCCAGCAGCTTAGGGGAGGATTCACCCCTCCACTTT. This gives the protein CASSLGEDSPLHF.